What follows is one TCR beta chain and its context. In the original processing: Nucleated cell counts were estimated from reference gene primer amplification. Method: immunoSEQ multiplex PCR; TCRdb's copy keeps in-frame clones and lacks some. From that table come the V and J calls and clone size; the DNA was used to work out D and trimming. Here the sample spans about 150,000 clones, about 84% being singletons. The data were taken from a study of blood T cell repertoires in COVID-19. Study background: In each case, the material was cDNA or gDNA derived from T cells, B-cell-depleted T cells, or PBMCs.

CDR1 is LNHNV and CDR2 is YYDKDF in the germline V gene (reference sequence). The CDR3 totals 16 residues. V lost 1 base and J lost 7; bases outside the gene matches: 8. This chain uses TRBV15 with TRBJ2-1; 9 bases are shared with TRBD1. Sequencing used peripheral blood. The clonotype originates from a man aged 55-75 years with active or convalescent COVID-19. CDR3 sequence reads: CATSRAWDRDRNEQFF. DNA of the CDR3: TGTGCCACCAGCAGAGCCTGGGACAGGGATAGGAATGAGCAGTTCTTC.